This is a list of T cell receptor beta chains from one sample in a study of blood T cell repertoires in COVID-19. The protocol was immunoSEQ multiplex PCR, while the TCRdb copy is restricted to in-frame clones and leaves out a portion. The table includes approximately 400,000 clones, 80% to 85% detected once. The sample taken for sequencing was PBMCs or T cells enriched from blood (not recorded which). Every receptor here comes from a woman aged 45-60 years who had recovered from COVID-19. CDR3s include the opening cysteine and the closing phenylalanine or tryptophan. A D gene is named only where the DNA matches it firmly. Rows give clone size only sometimes, using once, few, many, or a class for an expanded clone.

d_gene: NA
abundance: NA
v_gene: TRBV7-9
j_gene: TRBJ1-2
CDR3nt: TGTGCCAGCAGCTCGGGACTTTACTATGGCTACACCTTC
CDR3aa: CASSSGLYYGYTF

d_gene: TRBD1
abundance: NA
v_gene: TRBV27
j_gene: TRBJ1-2
CDR3nt: TGTGCCAGCAGTTTATCACAGGGACAGGCGAGACCCAACTATGGCTACACCTTC
CDR3aa: CASSLSQGQARPNYGYTF

d_gene: TRBD1
abundance: NA
v_gene: TRBV13
j_gene: TRBJ2-7
CDR3nt: TGTGCCAGCAGCTTAGGCATGGGGGACAGTTCCTACGAGCAGTACTTC
CDR3aa: CASSLGMGDSSYEQYF

d_gene: TRBD1
abundance: once
v_gene: TRBV7-8
j_gene: TRBJ1-2
CDR3nt: TGTGCCAGCAGCCCGCTCCCGGGACAGGGGGCGGCAAACTATGGCTACACCTTC
CDR3aa: CASSPLPGQGAANYGYTF

d_gene: NA
abundance: once
v_gene: TRBV9
j_gene: TRBJ2-7
CDR3nt: TGTGCCAGCAGCGTAGACCAGCGGGCGTCCTACGAGCAGTACTTC
CDR3aa: CASSVDQRASYEQYF

d_gene: NA
abundance: NA
v_gene: TRBV19
j_gene: TRBJ1-3
CDR3nt: TGTGCCAGTAGTATAGGTGCGAACACCATATATTTT
CDR3aa: CASSIGANTIYF

d_gene: NA
abundance: once
v_gene: TRBV27
j_gene: TRBJ2-3
CDR3nt: TGTGCCAGCACCCTACTAGGATCCCTCTCAGATACGCAGTATTTT
CDR3aa: CASTLLGSLSDTQYF

d_gene: TRBD1
abundance: NA
v_gene: TRBV15
j_gene: TRBJ1-1
CDR3nt: TGTGCCACCAGCAGAGAATCCGGGACAGGGGGAGAGGCTTTCTTT
CDR3aa: CATSRESGTGGEAFF

d_gene: NA
abundance: NA
v_gene: TRBV3-1/TRBV3-2
j_gene: TRBJ1-1
CDR3nt: TGTGCCAGCAGCAAAATCCAGAACACTGAAGCTTTCTTT
CDR3aa: CASSKIQNTEAFF

d_gene: NA
abundance: NA
v_gene: TRBV7-9
j_gene: TRBJ1-5
CDR3nt: TGTGCCAGCACCACGGACAACAATCAGCCCCAGCATTTT
CDR3aa: CASTTDNNQPQHF

d_gene: NA
abundance: NA
v_gene: TRBV6-2/TRBV6-3
j_gene: TRBJ2-6
CDR3nt: TGTGCCAGCAGTTACTTGCCTAGCGATGGGGGGGCCAACGTCCTGACTTTC
CDR3aa: CASSYLPSDGGANVLTF

d_gene: NA
abundance: NA
v_gene: TRBV7-9
j_gene: TRBJ1-3
CDR3nt: TGTGCCAGCAGCTTAGAATTACCGGGACTCTCCGGAAACACCATATATTTT
CDR3aa: CASSLELPGLSGNTIYF

d_gene: TRBD1
abundance: once
v_gene: TRBV4-3
j_gene: TRBJ1-2
CDR3nt: TGCGCCAGCAGCCAATATACCGGGACAGGGGTCTATGGCTACACCTTC
CDR3aa: CASSQYTGTGVYGYTF

d_gene: NA
abundance: NA
v_gene: TRBV6-6
j_gene: TRBJ1-2
CDR3nt: TGTGCCAGCAGTTACTTAGGGGTGGGCACCTTC
CDR3aa: CASSYLGVGTF

d_gene: NA
abundance: NA
v_gene: TRBV7-2
j_gene: TRBJ1-1
CDR3nt: TGTGCCAGCAGCTTATCAGGGTTAAACACTGAAGCTTTCTTT
CDR3aa: CASSLSGLNTEAFF

d_gene: NA
abundance: NA
v_gene: TRBV7-2
j_gene: TRBJ1-1
CDR3nt: TGTGCCAGCAGCTTAGACGGCGGGGGGACTGAAGCTTTCTTT
CDR3aa: CASSLDGGGTEAFF

d_gene: NA
abundance: NA
v_gene: TRBV7-9
j_gene: TRBJ2-2
CDR3nt: TGTGCCAGCAGCGGATTCAGGGGTGGAGGTACCGGGGAGCTGTTTTTT
CDR3aa: CASSGFRGGGTGELFF